The 29 T cell receptor beta chains below come from one sample, sequenced in a study of T-cell memory formation after mild COVID-19. TCRdb recomputed calls from the 5' RACE reads with MiXCR, one row per CDR3 protein. The sample lists some 330,000 distinct CDR3 sequences, around 20% occurring once. Sequencing input: PBMCs or a T cell subset sorted from them (not recorded which). All receptors derive from an adult woman who had mild COVID-19 (a few samples of this study predate the infection). Cell type and time point are not known.

V gene TRBV7-9 combines with J gene TRBJ2-6; 12 nucleotides align to TRBD1. V lost 5 bases and J lost 0; bases outside the gene matches: 8. The CDR3 has 19 amino acids. Germline CDR1 reads SEHNR; CDR2 reads FQNEAQ (reference sequence). This chain's CDR3 is CASSMAGQGASSGANVLTF. The CDR3 DNA reads TGTGCCAGCAGCATGGCGGGACAGGGGGCTTCCTCTGGGGCCAACGTCCTGACTTTC.

This clonotype was picked up a small number of times. V gene TRBV7-3 combines with J gene TRBJ2-7; D gene uncertain. This CDR3 has 12 amino acids. V shed 8 bases and J shed 7 bases, with 15 bases lying between them. Germline loops: CDR1 SGHTA, CDR2 FQGTGA. CDR3 region: CASGQAMGEQYF. CDR3 in DNA: TGTGCCAGCGGCCAAGCTATGGGTGAGCAGTACTTC. The complete variable domain, with remaining parts taken from reference TRBV7-3 and TRBJ2-7, reads GAGVSQTPSNKVTEKGKYVELRCDPISGHTALYWYRQSLGQGPEFLIYFQGTGAADDSGLPNDRFFAVRPEGSVSTLKIQRTERGDSAVYLCASGQAMGEQYFGPGTRLTVT.

This clonotype was seen more than once but under ten times. This rearrangement joins TRBV15 to TRBJ2-3; no firm D call. The CDR3 spans 14 residues. Germline lookup yields CDR1 LNHNV and CDR2 YYDKDF (reference sequence). The V end was cut by 1 base, the J end by 2 bases, with 7 bases between. CDR3 in DNA: TGTGCCACCAGCAGAGTGAGATACACAGATACGCAGTATTTT. Translation: CATSRVRYTDTQYF.

This clonotype was found a few times. The DNA of the CDR3 is TGTGCCAGCAGAGCGACGCGGACAGGGATCATGAACACTGAAGCTTTCTTT. Its translation: CASRATRTGIMNTEAFF. The chain has TRBV5-6 and TRBJ1-1; 8 positions agree with TRBD1. Germline CDR1 reads SGHDT; CDR2 reads YYEEEE. The CDR3 runs 17 residues. The junction had 12 bases not matched to a gene; V was cut back by 5 bases and J by 0 bases.

The chain is built from TRBV7-9 and TRBJ1-1; the D gene is possibly TRBD1 (5 bases). Trimming removed 1 base at V and 4 bases at J, with 10 bases between. Germline CDR1 reads SEHNR; CDR2 reads FQNEAQ (reference sequence). This CDR3 spans 14 amino acids. CDR3 nucleotide sequence: TGTGCCAGCAGCTTAGGAGCTCAGGGCACTGAAGCTTTCTTT. It translates to CASSLGAQGTEAFF.

This clonotype was picked up many times. The V gene is TRBV2, the J gene TRBJ2-1, with 8 nucleotides matching TRBD2. CDR3 size: 15 residues. Germline CDR1 is SNHLY and CDR2 is FYNNEI. V dropped 6 bases and J dropped 2; count of bases not matched to a gene: 6. CDR3 in amino acids: CASRQGRGAYNEQFF. CDR3 nucleotides: TGTGCCAGCAGGCAAGGGCGGGGGGCCTACAATGAGCAGTTCTTC.

This chain joins TRBV27 and TRBJ2-7, with 12 bases identical to TRBD2. CDR3 size: 16 residues. V shed 5 bases and J 4 bases; nucleotides not matched to a gene: 9. Germline CDR1 reads MNHEY; CDR2 reads SMNVEV (reference sequence). The CDR3 reads CASSDPGLAGPYEQYF. The CDR3, as DNA: TGTGCCAGCAGTGACCCGGGACTAGCGGGCCCTTACGAGCAGTACTTC.

The chain couples TRBV9 to TRBJ1-2; D uncertain. CDR1 and CDR2 from the germline V gene are SGDLS and YYNGEE. V lost 3 bases, J lost 6 bases, and 15 bases lay in between. CDR3 length: 14 amino acids. The CDR3 reads CASSASGNMNGYTF. The DNA of the CDR3 is TGTGCCAGCAGCGCATCCGGGAACATGAATGGCTACACCTTC.

The chain has TRBV4-1 and TRBJ2-1; D is uncertain. CDR1 is MGHRA, CDR2 YSYEKL, per germline. Trimming removed 6 bases from V and 1 base from J, with 16 bases in between. CDR3 length equals 16 residues. The CDR3 DNA is TGCGCCAGCAGTCCCCTGGCCGGGCGGTCCTACAATGAGCAGTTCTTC. Translated, it gives CASSPLAGRSYNEQFF.

The genes are TRBV19 and TRBJ2-3; TRBD2 matches at 8 bases. Trimming cost V 7 bases and J 1 base; bases outside gene matches: 4. The CDR3 has 14 residues. Germline CDR1 LNHDA, CDR2 SQIVND (reference sequence). CDR3 loop: CASTRREGTDTQYF. The CDR3 DNA follows: TGTGCCAGTACGCGGCGGGAGGGCACAGATACGCAGTATTTT.

The V and J genes are TRBV3-1 and TRBJ2-7; D may be TRBD1 or TRBD2 (5 bases each). V lost 3 bases and J 3 bases, leaving 18 bases between the germline ends. The CDR3 runs to 16 residues. The germline gives CDR1 LGHDT, CDR2 YNNKEL (reference sequence). The DNA of the CDR3 is TGTGCCAGCAGCCATCGGACCGGGACGGCGAACTACGAGCAGTACTTC. Its protein product is CASSHRTGTANYEQYF.

This chain links TRBV3-1 with TRBJ2-7, with D perhaps matching TRBD2 (7 bases). Germline CDR1 is LGHDT and CDR2 is YNNKEL (reference sequence). The germline V and J ends were trimmed by 4 bases and 2 bases, with 15 bases remaining between them. The length of the CDR3 is 15 residues. The DNA for the CDR3 is TGTGCCAGCAGCCCCGAAGGGGGGGGGGCCTACGAGCAGTACTTC. It is translated as CASSPEGGGAYEQYF.

This chain uses TRBV12-3 or TRBV12-4 with TRBJ2-2, with D possibly matching TRBD1 (6 bases). V lost 3 bases to trimming and J lost 5 bases, with 10 bases between them. CDR3 length: 14 amino acids. The DNA of the CDR3 is TGTGCCAGCAGTTTCAACAGGGAGACCGGGGAGCTGTTTTTT. Its translation: CASSFNRETGELFF.

The chain couples TRBV20-1 to TRBJ2-7, with 13 positions matching TRBD2. There are 15 residues in the CDR3. Germline values: CDR1 DFQATT, CDR2 SNEGSKA (reference sequence). After removal of 3 bases from V and 4 bases from J, the junction contained 6 bases not matched to a gene. CDR3: CSASPTSGGAYEQYF. The CDR3, as DNA: TGCAGTGCTAGCCCCACTAGCGGGGGGGCTTACGAGCAGTACTTC.

This clonotype occurred a few times. J is TRBJ2-5 and V is TRBV7-2; a weak D match, TRBD2 (5 bases). The V and J ends lost 5 bases and 5 bases respectively, with 21 bases between them. Looked up from germline, CDR1 is SGHTA and CDR2 is FQGNSA. This CDR3 region has 16 residues. CDR3 in amino acids: CASSPFYGWGDETQYF. Written as DNA, the CDR3 is TGTGCCAGCAGCCCCTTTTATGGTTGGGGAGACGAGACCCAGTACTTC.

This clonotype has just a few counts. The chain carries TRBV7-6 and TRBJ2-7, with unresolved D. Looked up from germline, CDR1 is SGHVS and CDR2 is FNYEAQ. Trimming left V 1 base short and J 0 bases short, with 13 bases between. CDR3 size: 16 residues. The CDR3 DNA reads TGTGCCAGCAGCTTAGATCAGGAAAACCCCTCCTACGAGCAGTACTTC. Protein product: CASSLDQENPSYEQYF.

This clonotype appeared a few times. The chain carries TRBV28 and TRBJ1-1, with 10 bases aligning to TRBD1. The CDR3 extends over 15 amino acids. Germline V gives CDR1 MDHEN, CDR2 SYDVKM. Losses at the gene ends were 6 bases for V and 1 base for J; bases not matched to a gene: 5. CDR3 DNA sequence: TGTGCCAGCAGAGGACAGGGGGTAAGGAACACTGAAGCTTTCTTT. This encodes CASRGQGVRNTEAFF. Using reference TRBV28 and TRBJ1-1 for the parts outside the CDR3, the full variable domain is DVKVTQSSRYLVKRTGEKVFLECVQDMDHENMFWYRQDPGLGLRLIYFSYDVKMKEKGDIPEGYSVSREKKERFSLILESASTNQTSMYLCASRGQGVRNTEAFFGQGTRLTVV.

V gene TRBV4-1 combines with J gene TRBJ1-2, with D hard to call. The CDR3 extends over 18 amino acids. V lost 0 bases to trimming and J lost 5 bases, with 22 bases between them. Germline lookup yields CDR1 MGHRA and CDR2 YSYEKL. This CDR3 is CASSQDDTIARTAYGYTF. DNA of the CDR3: TGCGCCAGCAGCCAAGATGATACAATTGCGAGGACGGCTTATGGCTACACCTTC.

The rearrangement links TRBV6-1 to TRBJ1-1; D ambiguous. This CDR3 region has 13 residues. The V gene lost 2 bases and the J gene lost 6 bases, with 10 bases spanning the gap. Germline CDR1 is MNHNS and CDR2 is SASEGT. CDR3 protein: CASSETLSPEAFF. The CDR3 region has the DNA TGTGCCAGCAGTGAAACATTGAGCCCTGAAGCTTTCTTT.

This clonotype appeared a few times. The chain uses TRBV12-3 or TRBV12-4 and TRBJ2-1, with TRBD2 matching 8 bases. Unmatched junction bases numbered 4, after V lost 4 bases and J lost 8 bases. The CDR3 runs to 13 residues. The CDR3 here is CASSSAGVDEQFF. The CDR3 DNA reads as TGTGCCAGCAGTTCAGCGGGGGTGGATGAGCAGTTCTTC.

The genes are TRBV5-1 and TRBJ1-1, with D possibly matching TRBD1 (5 bases). The V end was cut by 6 bases, the J end by 1 base, with 16 bases between. The germline CDR1 and CDR2 sequences are SGHRS and YFSETQ. There are 15 residues in the CDR3. The CDR3 protein is CASTWTGGANTEAFF. CDR3 nucleotide sequence: TGCGCCAGCACGTGGACGGGAGGGGCGAACACTGAAGCTTTCTTT.

This clonotype turned up a few times. The genes are TRBV15 and TRBJ1-1; D call uncertain. This CDR3 region has 14 residues. Germline V CDR1 and CDR2: LNHNV, YYDKDF (reference sequence). Trimming stripped 0 bases from V and 0 bases from J, with 5 bases between. The CDR3 DNA reads TGTGCCACCAGCAGAGATAGTTTGAACACTGAAGCTTTCTTT. Its translation is CATSRDSLNTEAFF.

This clonotype was observed at least ten times. The rearrangement joins TRBV20-1 to TRBJ2-5; possibly TRBD1 for D (6 bases). The V gene's germline CDR1 is DFQATT and CDR2 SNEGSKA (reference sequence). V lost 1 base and J 6 bases, leaving 9 bases between the germline ends. The CDR3 has 12 residues. The CDR3 spells CSARVGQKTQYF. The CDR3 DNA is TGCAGTGCTAGAGTAGGACAGAAGACCCAGTACTTC.

A few counts support this clonotype. This sequence joins TRBV7-9 and TRBJ2-1; D is possibly TRBD1 (5 bases). Germline V gene data show CDR1 as SEHNR and CDR2 as FQNEAQ (reference sequence). The CDR3 covers 14 residues. V was cut by 4 bases and J by 9 bases, with 16 bases left in between. CDR3 sequence reads: CASSSAEWGSEQFF. In DNA, the CDR3 is TGTGCCAGCAGCTCCGCCGAGTGGGGCAGTGAGCAGTTCTTC.

This CDR3 reads CASRNKRTGTDTQYF. In DNA, the CDR3 is TGTGCCAGCAGGAACAAAAGGACTGGGACAGATACGCAGTATTTT. The gene calls are TRBV6-5 and TRBJ2-3; TRBD2 might be the D (5 bases). CDR1 and CDR2 from the germline V gene are MNHEY and SVGAGI. V lost 6 bases and J 3 bases, leaving 16 bases between the germline ends. This CDR3 has 15 amino acids.

The sample holds a few counts of this clonotype. V gene TRBV18 combines with J gene TRBJ1-2; perhaps TRBD1 as D (6 bases). Trimming removed 2 bases at V and 4 bases at J, with 14 bases between. Germline V gene lookup returns CDR1 KGHSH and CDR2 LQKENI. The length of the CDR3 is 15 residues. The CDR3 is CASSPNAGQSYGYTF. CDR3 DNA: TGTGCCAGCTCACCAAACGCCGGACAGAGCTATGGCTACACCTTC.

The J gene is TRBJ2-3, the V gene TRBV7-3; weak D call: TRBD2 (6 bases). The CDR3 sequence is 15 residues long. Looked up from germline, CDR1 is SGHTA and CDR2 is FQGTGA. V shed 5 bases and J shed 0 bases, with 12 bases lying between them. In DNA, the CDR3 is TGTGCCAGCAGCGTTTTTGGGACTAGCACAGATACGCAGTATTTT. Protein product: CASSVFGTSTDTQYF.

V usage is TRBV20-1 and J usage is TRBJ2-1; D gene unclear. From germline, CDR1 is DFQATT and CDR2 SNEGSKA (reference sequence). The CDR3 is made up of 16 amino acids. The ends were cut back, 3 bases at V and 0 bases at J, with 15 bases in the middle. The CDR3 region has the DNA TGCAGTGCTAGCGGCCGAACGGGTAGCTCCTACAATGAGCAGTTCTTC. Translated, it gives CSASGRTGSSYNEQFF.

This clonotype was picked up a small number of times. The chain joins TRBV12-3 or TRBV12-4 to TRBJ2-5; tentatively, D is TRBD1 or TRBD2 (6 bases each). The CDR3 spans 20 residues. Between the trimmed V and J ends, which lost 1 base and 0 bases, there was a span of 24 bases. The CDR3 nucleotides read TGTGCCAGCAGTTTAGTGGGGGGCCCCGCCCCGGGACTCGACCAAGAGACCCAGTACTTC. Its translation: CASSLVGGPAPGLDQETQYF.